These T cell receptor beta chains were read from a single sample in a study of T cell responses to AZD1222 COVID-19 vaccine. Sequenced by immunoSEQ multiplex PCR; TCRdb stores in-frame clones only, minus some. Here the sample spans 200,000 or so clones, approximately 95% being singletons. Specimen: peripheral blood, collected 28 days after the second AZD1222 dose. The receptors here all came from an adult who received the AZD1222 COVID-19 vaccine. CDR3s include the opening cysteine and the closing phenylalanine or tryptophan. The D gene is left open where the match is weak. Clone size is stated in some rows and not others, as once, few, many or a class when expanded.

length: 15; D: TRBD1; size: -; V: TRBV18; J: TRBJ2-5; DNA: TGTGCCAGCTCACCGCTAGGGACAGGACAAGAGACCCAGTACTTC; CDR3: CASSPLGTGQETQYF
length: 13; D: -; size: -; V: TRBV5-4; J: TRBJ2-6; DNA: TGTGCCAGCAGCTTGGAGGGGGCCAACGTCCTGACTTTC; CDR3: CASSLEGANVLTF
length: 13; D: -; size: -; V: TRBV7-9; J: TRBJ2-1; DNA: TGTGCCAGCAGACAGGGACACTACAATGAGCAGTTCTTC; CDR3: CASRQGHYNEQFF
length: 14; D: -; size: once; V: TRBV19; J: TRBJ1-4; DNA: TGTGCCAGTAGTTGGGGGCCTACTAATGAAAAACTGTTTTTT; CDR3: CASSWGPTNEKLFF
length: 12; D: -; size: once; V: TRBV7-8; J: TRBJ2-3; DNA: TGTGCCAGCAGCCCCTACACAGATACGCAGTATTTT; CDR3: CASSPYTDTQYF
length: 14; D: -; size: -; V: TRBV6-5; J: TRBJ1-2; DNA: TGTGCCAGCGTGGGCGCTGGGTCACGCTATGGCTACACCTTC; CDR3: CASVGAGSRYGYTF
length: 13; D: -; size: -; V: TRBV9; J: TRBJ1-4; DNA: TGTGCCAGCAGCGTAGTACAGGCGAAAGGGTTGTTTTTT; CDR3: CASSVVQAKGLFF
length: 18; D: -; size: -; V: TRBV28; J: TRBJ2-3; DNA: TGTGCCAGCAGTTTTTCCCCGGGACTCGGGGCTAGCACAGATACGCAGTATTTT; CDR3: CASSFSPGLGASTDTQYF
length: 14; D: TRBD1; size: once; V: TRBV24-1; J: TRBJ1-5; DNA: TGTGCCACCAGTTCCGAGACAGGGGATCAGCCCCAGCATTTT; CDR3: CATSSETGDQPQHF
length: 12; D: -; size: -; V: TRBV30; J: TRBJ1-2; DNA: TGTGCCTGGAACGGGGGTTGGGATGGCTACACCTTC; CDR3: CAWNGGWDGYTF
length: 13; D: -; size: -; V: TRBV6-5; J: TRBJ1-1; DNA: TGTGCCAGCACCGACCAGACGAACACTGAAGCTTTCTTT; CDR3: CASTDQTNTEAFF
length: 14; D: TRBD1; size: -; V: TRBV7-2; J: TRBJ1-5; DNA: TGTGCCAGCAGCTCAGCGGACAGGGATCAGCCCCAGCATTTT; CDR3: CASSSADRDQPQHF
length: 15; D: TRBD2; size: -; V: TRBV11-3; J: TRBJ2-3; DNA: TGTGCCAGCAGCTTAAGCGGGGGGGCAGGAGATACGCAGTATTTT; CDR3: CASSLSGGAGDTQYF
length: 16; D: -; size: -; V: TRBV5-1; J: TRBJ2-7; DNA: TGCGCCAGCAGCTTGGATACGAGGGGAATTACCTACGAGCAGTACTTC; CDR3: CASSLDTRGITYEQYF
length: 14; D: TRBD1; size: -; V: TRBV28; J: TRBJ1-3; DNA: TGTGCCACCCGGACAGGGGGATCTGGAAACACCATATATTTT; CDR3: CATRTGGSGNTIYF
length: 14; D: TRBD1; size: -; V: TRBV27; J: TRBJ1-5; DNA: TGTGCCAGCAGTCTGGGACAGGGGACATGGCCCCAGCATTTT; CDR3: CASSLGQGTWPQHF
length: 13; D: -; size: -; V: TRBV7-9; J: TRBJ1-1; DNA: TGTGCCAGCAGCTTAGCTTACCGACAAGAAGCTTTCTTT; CDR3: CASSLAYRQEAFF
length: 15; D: TRBD2; size: -; V: TRBV6-5; J: TRBJ2-5; DNA: TGTGCCAGCAGTTCGCGGGGGGCCTTTGGAGAGACCCAGTACTTC; CDR3: CASSSRGAFGETQYF
length: 15; D: -; size: -; V: TRBV18; J: TRBJ2-2; DNA: TGTGCCAGCTCACCAACTAATAACCCCACCGGGGAGCTGTTTTTT; CDR3: CASSPTNNPTGELFF
length: 13; D: -; size: -; V: TRBV5-1; J: TRBJ1-1; DNA: TGCGCCAGCAGCTTGTTTCAGAACACTGAAGCTTTCTTT; CDR3: CASSLFQNTEAFF
length: 18; D: -; size: -; V: TRBV24-1; J: TRBJ1-1; DNA: TGTGCCACCAGTGATCCCGGGGGGAGGGGCAGGGTGAACACTGAAGCTTTCTTT; CDR3: CATSDPGGRGRVNTEAFF
length: 17; D: -; size: few; V: TRBV4-3; J: TRBJ2-6; DNA: TGCGCCAGCAGCCAAGATCGGAGGGCGGCTGGGGCCAACGTCCTGACTTTC; CDR3: CASSQDRRAAGANVLTF
length: 15; D: TRBD1; size: -; V: TRBV15; J: TRBJ2-7; DNA: TGTGCCACCAGCAGAGGACAGGGGGCTAGGGACGAGCAGTACTTC; CDR3: CATSRGQGARDEQYF
length: 14; D: TRBD2; size: once; V: TRBV6-5; J: TRBJ2-1; DNA: TGTGCCAGCAGTACTAGCGGGGGGTACAATGAGCAGTTCTTC; CDR3: CASSTSGGYNEQFF
length: 15; D: TRBD1; size: -; V: TRBV5-4; J: TRBJ1-1; DNA: TGTGCCAGCAGCTTGGCGGGACAGCCGAACACTGAAGCTTTCTTT; CDR3: CASSLAGQPNTEAFF
length: 14; D: TRBD1; size: -; V: TRBV19; J: TRBJ2-2; DNA: TGTGCCAGTAGTACCGGGACAGTCACCGGGGAGCTGTTTTTT; CDR3: CASSTGTVTGELFF
length: 15; D: -; size: few; V: TRBV11-3; J: TRBJ2-1; DNA: TGTGCCAGCAGCTTAGGCACTAGCACTTACAATGAGCAGTTCTTC; CDR3: CASSLGTSTYNEQFF
length: 15; D: -; size: -; V: TRBV20-1; J: TRBJ1-5; DNA: TGCAGTGCTAGTAGGTGGGGGGATGCTAATCAGCCCCAGCATTTT; CDR3: CSASRWGDANQPQHF
length: 13; D: -; size: -; V: TRBV29-1; J: TRBJ1-3; DNA: TGCAGCGTAGAGATTAGCTCTGGAAACACCATATATTTT; CDR3: CSVEISSGNTIYF
length: 13; D: TRBD1; size: -; V: TRBV5-4; J: TRBJ2-7; DNA: TGTGCCAGCAGTAAGACCGGGACAGCCGAGCAGTACTTC; CDR3: CASSKTGTAEQYF
length: 14; D: TRBD1; size: -; V: TRBV10-3; J: TRBJ2-5; DNA: TGTGCCATCAGTCGTCCGGGACAGCAAGAGACCCAGTACTTC; CDR3: CAISRPGQQETQYF
length: 15; D: TRBD1; size: -; V: TRBV5-6; J: TRBJ2-2; DNA: TGTGCCAGCAGCACCGGGACAGGGGTTACCGGGGAGCTGTTTTTT; CDR3: CASSTGTGVTGELFF
length: 18; D: -; size: -; V: TRBV7-2; J: TRBJ1-1; DNA: TGTGCCAGCAGCTCTAGTGGGGGGGCCTTTTCCGATCTCACTGAAGCTTTCTTT; CDR3: CASSSSGGAFSDLTEAFF
length: 14; D: TRBD1; size: -; V: TRBV28; J: TRBJ2-7; DNA: TGTGCCAGCAGTGCCGGGACAGGGAGGTACGAGCAGTACTTC; CDR3: CASSAGTGRYEQYF
length: 15; D: -; size: once; V: TRBV10-3; J: TRBJ1-1; DNA: TGTGCCATCAGCCTGGAGGAGATCATGAACACTGAAGCTTTCTTT; CDR3: CAISLEEIMNTEAFF
length: 12; D: -; size: -; V: TRBV7-9; J: TRBJ2-3; DNA: TGTGCCAGCAGCCCGGGTTTAGATACGCAGTATTTT; CDR3: CASSPGLDTQYF
length: 15; D: -; size: -; V: TRBV28; J: TRBJ2-7; DNA: TGTGCCAGCAAGGGCTCTTCAGGGGCGATATACGAGCAGTACTTC; CDR3: CASKGSSGAIYEQYF